Shown below are 28 T cell receptor beta chains from a single sample sequenced in a study of T cell responses to AZD1222 COVID-19 vaccine. The table came from immunoSEQ multiplex PCR; TCRdb's copy has only in-frame clones and leaves some out. The top ten hold about 21% of the sample, which has around 53,000 clones, 75% to 90% seen once. The input for sequencing was peripheral blood, taken on day 0 of MenACWY control vaccination. These receptors all stem from an adult in good health.

The chain joins TRBV3-1 (or the pseudogene TRBV3-2) to TRBJ2-7; possibly TRBD2 for D (6 bases). V was clipped by 0 bases and J by 0 bases, with 15 bases between them. This CDR3 region has 17 residues. Germline-derived CDR1 and CDR2 are LGHDT and YNNKEL (reference sequence). CDR3 loop: CASSQDFGSGSSYEQYF. CDR3 nucleotides: TGTGCCAGCAGCCAAGACTTCGGTAGCGGAAGCTCCTACGAGCAGTACTTC.

The chain carries TRBV9 and TRBJ1-2, with 8 bases lining up with TRBD1. The V segment lost 7 bases and the J segment 4 bases; nucleotides outside the gene matches: 9. CDR1 is SGDLS and CDR2 is YYNGEE in the germline V gene. This CDR3 spans 14 amino acids. The CDR3 DNA reads TGTGCCAGCCAAAAGGCAGGGGGCCGCTATGGCTACACCTTC. Its protein is CASQKAGGRYGYTF.

V and J are TRBV28 and TRBJ2-4; TRBD2 matches 10 bases. Trimming at V came to 2 bases and at J to 5 bases, leaving 12 bases not matched to a gene. Germline V gives CDR1 MDHEN, CDR2 SYDVKM. The CDR3 runs to 18 residues. CDR3 bases: TGTGCCAGCAGTTTAGTTTTAAGCGGGAGGGCCGTAGAAAACATTCAGTACTTC. Amino acids: CASSLVLSGRAVENIQYF.

This CDR3 is CASKNGISNQPQHF. As DNA, the CDR3 is TGTGCCAGCAAGAACGGGATCTCCAATCAGCCCCAGCATTTT. This sequence joins TRBV19 and TRBJ1-5; D is uncertain. The germline CDR1 and CDR2 sequences are LNHDA and SQIVND (reference sequence). The germline V and J ends were trimmed by 9 bases and 3 bases, with 15 bases remaining between them. The CDR3 contains 14 residues.

This sequence joins TRBV6-5 and TRBJ1-2; the D gene is possibly TRBD1 (5 bases). V was cut by 5 bases and J by 2 bases, with 9 bases left in between. This CDR3 contains 13 residues. Per germline, CDR1 MNHEY and CDR2 SVGAGI. For the CDR3, the DNA is TGTGCCAGCAGTCGGCAGGGAAACTATGGCTACACCTTC. It is translated as CASSRQGNYGYTF.

The chain uses TRBV9 and TRBJ1-5, with 7 bases aligning to TRBD1. CDR3 size: 14 residues. Germline assignment: CDR1 SGDLS and CDR2 YYNGEE. V lost 3 bases to trimming and J lost 7 bases; unmatched junction nucleotides: 7. The CDR3 DNA reads as TGTGCCAGCAGCGCCCAGGGGGAAGGGCAGCCCCAGCATTTT. As protein: CASSAQGEGQPQHF.

V usage is TRBV4-3 and J usage is TRBJ1-1, with no clear D. The CDR3 spans 16 residues. V was shortened by 0 bases and J by 5 bases, with 16 bases between the two germline ends. CDR1 and CDR2 (germline): LGHNA, YSLEER. The CDR3: CASSQDPTGSGTEAFF. The CDR3 coding sequence is TGCGCCAGCAGCCAAGATCCGACGGGGTCTGGGACTGAAGCTTTCTTT.

This chain links TRBV6-6 with TRBJ1-5; no clear D gene. V was clipped by 2 bases and J by 2 bases, with 13 bases between them. Germline CDR1 is MNHNY and CDR2 is SVGAGI (reference sequence). This CDR3 spans 16 amino acids. The CDR3 region has the DNA TGTGCCAGCAGTTACACCGGGCGAGGTCGCAATCAGCCCCAGCATTTT. It yields the protein CASSYTGRGRNQPQHF.

The V call is TRBV5-4, the J call TRBJ2-1, with TRBD1 as a possible D gene (5 bases). V was clipped by 5 bases and J by 6 bases, with 12 bases between them. This CDR3 contains 13 residues. CDR1 SGHNT and CDR2 YYREEE come from the germline V gene (reference sequence). CDR3 sequence: CASSPTELNEQFF. The DNA for the CDR3 is TGTGCCAGCAGTCCGACAGAGCTCAATGAGCAGTTCTTC.

The CDR3 here is CASSRQGSTDTQYF. CDR3 DNA: TGTGCCAGTAGTCGGCAGGGGAGCACAGATACGCAGTATTTT. The rearrangement joins TRBV19 to TRBJ2-3, with a possible D match to TRBD1 (6 bases). Germline CDR1 reads LNHDA; CDR2 reads SQIVND (reference sequence). The length of the CDR3 is 14 residues. The V end lost 5 bases, the J end lost 0 bases, and 9 bases lay between the germline ends.

This chain joins TRBV2 and TRBJ2-5; TRBD2 matches at 10 bases. The CDR3 sequence is 14 residues long. CDR1 and CDR2 (germline): SNHLY, FYNNEI. J lost 8 bases, V lost 6 bases, and 9 bases had no gene match. The CDR3 DNA sequence: TGTGCCAGCAGGCCCGGACTAGCGGAATCAACCCAGTACTTC. Protein: CASRPGLAESTQYF.

The rearrangement uses TRBV6-5 and TRBJ2-7; D gene uncertain. The CDR3 extends over 15 amino acids. Trimming pared 3 bases from V and 2 bases from J, leaving 14 bases between. The V gene's germline CDR1 is MNHEY and CDR2 SVGAGI. This CDR3 reads CASSYSSRMTYEQYF. CDR3 nucleotides: TGTGCCAGCAGTTATTCCAGTCGGATGACCTACGAGCAGTACTTC.

The chain is built from TRBV7-9 and TRBJ1-5; D perhaps matches TRBD1 (5 bases). CDR1 SEHNR and CDR2 FQNEAQ come from the germline V gene (reference sequence). This CDR3 region has 17 residues. The V gene lost 5 bases and the J gene lost 1 base, with 18 bases spanning the gap. CDR3 protein: CASSPGVGEISNQPQHF. The CDR3 coding sequence is TGTGCCAGCAGCCCGGGGGTAGGGGAGATAAGCAATCAGCCCCAGCATTTT.

This chain links TRBV7-2 with TRBJ2-2; D gene uncertain. The germline CDR1 and CDR2 sequences are SGHTA and FQGNSA. The CDR3 contains 16 residues. V lost 5 bases, J lost 0 bases, and 13 bases lay in between. The CDR3 sequence: CASSLDFGANTGELFF. For the CDR3, the DNA is TGTGCCAGCAGCCTAGACTTTGGGGCGAACACCGGGGAGCTGTTTTTT.

This clone has only one observation. The chain recombines TRBV18 with TRBJ2-5, with D uncertain. V was shortened by 8 bases and J by 2 bases, with 15 bases between the two germline ends. The germline V gene has CDR1 KGHSH and CDR2 LQKENI. The CDR3 extends over 14 amino acids. DNA for the CDR3: TGTGCCAGCGCAATGACTCCTTTTCAAGAGACCCAGTACTTC. This translates into CASAMTPFQETQYF.

The rearrangement uses TRBV4-1 and TRBJ1-1; 7 nucleotides line up with TRBD1. With 4 bases clipped from V and 1 base from J, the junction kept 6 bases outside the gene matches. Germline V gene data show CDR1 as MGHRA and CDR2 as YSYEKL. The CDR3 loop spans 15 amino acids. For the CDR3, the DNA is TGCGCCAGCAGCCCTTTGGGACAGAAGAACACTGAAGCTTTCTTT. This gives the protein CASSPLGQKNTEAFF.

The chain uses TRBV28 and TRBJ1-5, with 9 bases aligning to TRBD1. Germline V gene sequence: CDR1 MDHEN, CDR2 SYDVKM. V lost 6 bases to trimming and J lost 7 bases; unmatched junction nucleotides: 7. This CDR3 spans 14 amino acids. DNA for the CDR3: TGTGCCAGCAGATCCGGGGGGACAGGGCAGCCCCAGCATTTT. Translating gives CASRSGGTGQPQHF.

The chain carries TRBV6-5 and TRBJ2-7, with D unclear. Germline CDR1 is MNHEY and CDR2 is SVGAGI. This CDR3 has 14 amino acids. With 6 bases removed from V and 3 bases from J, the gap between germline ends came to 15 bases. For the CDR3, the DNA is TGTGCCAGCAGGAAGGACGTCCAAGGCTACGAGCAGTACTTC. This encodes CASRKDVQGYEQYF.

The chain links TRBV6-1 to TRBJ1-5; TRBD1 might be the D (6 bases). This CDR3 contains 16 residues. Germline CDR1 MNHNS, CDR2 SASEGT. Trimming cost V 4 bases and J 0 bases, with 13 bases left between them. CDR3 protein: CASSGNGQYSNQPQHF. The CDR3 DNA is TGTGCCAGCAGTGGGAATGGACAGTATAGCAATCAGCCCCAGCATTTT.

J is TRBJ2-3 and V is TRBV6-1; 8 bases are shared with TRBD2. The ends lost 3 bases at V and 6 bases at J; junction bases unmatched: 5. Per germline, CDR1 MNHNS and CDR2 SASEGT. The CDR3 has 14 residues. CDR3 region: CASSEGSSGDTQYF. For the CDR3, the DNA is TGTGCCAGCAGTGAGGGGTCTAGCGGGGATACGCAGTATTTT.

The chain recombines TRBV5-1 with TRBJ2-1; no definite D call. This CDR3 is built from 16 residues. Germline V gene lookup returns CDR1 SGHRS and CDR2 YFSETQ. V was pared by 4 bases and J by 2 bases, with 16 bases between. The chain's CDR3 is CASSRLGAGAYNEQFF. The CDR3 region has the DNA TGCGCCAGCAGCCGCTTAGGAGCTGGGGCCTACAATGAGCAGTTCTTC.

Here the CDR3 DNA reads TGTGCCAGCAGTACGGGGAGTGAGTACAATGAGCAGTTCTTC. As protein: CASSTGSEYNEQFF. J is TRBJ2-1 and V is TRBV6-5, with D possibly TRBD2 on 5 matching bases. Germline V CDR1 and CDR2: MNHEY, SVGAGI. The CDR3 extends over 14 amino acids. The germline V and J ends were trimmed by 5 bases and 4 bases, with 12 bases remaining between them.

The chain has TRBV10-1 and TRBJ1-1, with 7 bases lining up with TRBD1. V gave up 7 bases and J gave up 4 bases; unmatched junction bases: 3. Germline-derived CDR1 and CDR2 are WNHNN and SYGVQD (reference sequence). The CDR3 extends over 12 amino acids. The CDR3, as DNA: TGCGCCAGCACGAGGGGGCGCACTGAAGCTTTCTTT. Translating gives CASTRGRTEAFF.

This clone was counted once. The V call is TRBV14, the J call TRBJ1-1; no definite D call. CDR1 and CDR2 from the germline V gene are SGHDN and FVKESK. The CDR3 length is 13 residues. V was clipped by 7 bases and J by 5 bases, with 14 bases between them. The chain's CDR3 is CASTPGFRTEAFF. CDR3 DNA sequence: TGTGCCAGCACTCCCGGGTTTAGGACTGAAGCTTTCTTT.

This clone occurred once. V and J are TRBV28 and TRBJ2-2; 9 bases match TRBD2. CDR1 is MDHEN, CDR2 SYDVKM, per germline. The CDR3 is 15 residues long. The trim removed 4 bases at V and 13 bases at J, leaving 13 bases unmatched. The CDR3 nucleotides read TGTGCCAGCAGTTCCCGTGGTAGCGGGAGTACGTTGCTGTTTTTT. This translates into CASSSRGSGSTLLFF.

The genes are TRBV7-9 and TRBJ2-7; a possible D gene is TRBD1 (5 bases). V gave up 3 bases and J gave up 4 bases, with 10 bases separating them. The CDR3 is made up of 13 amino acids. The germline V gene encodes CDR1 SEHNR and CDR2 FQNEAQ (reference sequence). Here the CDR3 DNA reads TGTGCCAGCAGCTTCCGACAGCTGTACGAGCAGTACTTC. Translating it yields CASSFRQLYEQYF.

The chain joins TRBV6-6 to TRBJ2-7; 9 bases fit TRBD1. The germline gives CDR1 MNHNY, CDR2 SVGAGI (reference sequence). J gave up 6 bases and V 5 bases, and 8 bases lay outside the gene matches. This CDR3 region has 14 residues. CDR3 loop: CASSGGQGIGEQYF. CDR3 bases: TGTGCCAGCAGTGGGGGACAGGGTATAGGCGAGCAGTACTTC.

Written as DNA, the CDR3 is TGTGCCAGTTGTGCGGGAGGGCTTGGGGAGACCCAGTACTTC. It codes for CASCAGGLGETQYF. J is TRBJ2-5 and V is TRBV19, with 9 bases fitting TRBD2. CDR3 size: 14 residues. After removal of 8 bases from V and 5 bases from J, the junction contained 9 bases not matched to a gene. Germline CDR1 reads LNHDA; CDR2 reads SQIVND (reference sequence).